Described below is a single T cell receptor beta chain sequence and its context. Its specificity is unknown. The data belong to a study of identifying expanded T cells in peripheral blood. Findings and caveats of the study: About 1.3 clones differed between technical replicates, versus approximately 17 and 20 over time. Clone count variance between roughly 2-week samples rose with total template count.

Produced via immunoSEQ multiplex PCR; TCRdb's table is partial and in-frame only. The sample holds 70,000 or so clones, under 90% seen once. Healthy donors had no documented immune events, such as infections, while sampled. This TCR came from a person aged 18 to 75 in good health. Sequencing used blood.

The DNA of the CDR3 is TGTGCCAGCAGCCCCCTGGGGGGCGATTTCATGAACACTGAAGCTTTCTTT. It translates to CASSPLGGDFMNTEAFF. J is TRBJ1-1 and V is TRBV28, with a weak D call TRBD1 (6 bases). This CDR3 region has 17 residues. The germline V gene has CDR1 MDHEN and CDR2 SYDVKM. V was shortened by 6 bases and J by 0 bases, with 20 bases between the two germline ends.